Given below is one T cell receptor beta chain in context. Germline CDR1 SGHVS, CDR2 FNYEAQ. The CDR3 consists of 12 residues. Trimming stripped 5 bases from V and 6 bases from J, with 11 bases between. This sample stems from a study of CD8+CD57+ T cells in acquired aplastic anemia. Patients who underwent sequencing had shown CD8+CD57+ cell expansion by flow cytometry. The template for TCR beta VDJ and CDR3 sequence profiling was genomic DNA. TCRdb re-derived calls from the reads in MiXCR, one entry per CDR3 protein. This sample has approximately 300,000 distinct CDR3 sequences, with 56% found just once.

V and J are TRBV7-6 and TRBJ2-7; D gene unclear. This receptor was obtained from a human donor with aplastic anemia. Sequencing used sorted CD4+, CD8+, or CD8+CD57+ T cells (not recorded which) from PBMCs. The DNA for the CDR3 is TGTGCCAGCAGCATTGACTCCCGCGAGCAGTACTTC. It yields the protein CASSIDSREQYF.